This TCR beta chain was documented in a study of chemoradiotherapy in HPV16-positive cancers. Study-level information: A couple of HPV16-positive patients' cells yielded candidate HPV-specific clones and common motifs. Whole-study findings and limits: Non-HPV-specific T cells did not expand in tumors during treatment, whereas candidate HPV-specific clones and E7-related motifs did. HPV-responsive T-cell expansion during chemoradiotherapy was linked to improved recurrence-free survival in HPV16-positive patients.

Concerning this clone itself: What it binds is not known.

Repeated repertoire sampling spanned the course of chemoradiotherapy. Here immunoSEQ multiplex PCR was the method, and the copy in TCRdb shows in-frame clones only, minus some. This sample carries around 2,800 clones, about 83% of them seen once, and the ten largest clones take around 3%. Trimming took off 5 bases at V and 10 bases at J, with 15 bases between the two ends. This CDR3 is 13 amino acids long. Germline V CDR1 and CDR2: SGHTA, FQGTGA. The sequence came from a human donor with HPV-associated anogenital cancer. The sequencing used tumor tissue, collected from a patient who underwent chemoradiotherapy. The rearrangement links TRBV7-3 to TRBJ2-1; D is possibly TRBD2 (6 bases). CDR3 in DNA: TGTGCCAGCAGCCGATCTAGCGCAGGAGAGCAGTTCTTC. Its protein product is CASSRSSAGEQFF.